Listed below are T cell receptor beta chains from one sample, sequenced in a study of vaccination and CD4 T cells after COVID-19. No antigen is known for these receptors. TCRdb passed the PCR reads through MiXCR, listing each CDR3 protein once. This table holds approximately 12,000 distinct CDR3 sequences, 30% found once. The material sequenced was cultured CD4+ T cells from blood. The source is a human donor with COVID-19. Both conserved end residues are part of each CDR3. The order of the fields is V gene, clone size, J gene, D gene, CDR3 DNA, CDR3 protein. The D gene is left open where the match is weak. The size entry is marked missing in some rows and otherwise reads once, few, many or a size class.

>TRBV19|few|TRBJ1-2|.
TGTGCCAGTAGTACGAAAAGTCGACAGACCAGCTATGGCTACACCTTC
CASSTKSRQTSYGYTF
>TRBV6-1|.|TRBJ2-5|TRBD1
TGTGCCAGCAGCTCCGAGGACAGGGGAGGGGAGACCCAGTACTTC
CASSSEDRGGETQYF
>TRBV6-5|few|TRBJ1-1|.
TGTGCCAGCAGTTACCCGAGTCAATTAGCTTTCTTT
CASSYPSQLAFF
>TRBV25-1|.|TRBJ2-2|.
TGTGCCAGCAGTGGCCGGACGCAAGGATCCGGGGAGCTGTTTTTT
CASSGRTQGSGELFF
>TRBV20-1|.|TRBJ2-2|TRBD2
TGCAGTGCTAATCCGGGGGGCACCGGGGAGCTGTTTTTT
CSANPGGTGELFF
>TRBV6-1|once|TRBJ2-2|TRBD2
TGTGCCAGCAGTGGCCGCACCGGGACTAGCGGGGGGTCGAACACCGGGGAGCAGTTTTTT
CASSGRTGTSGGSNTGEQFF
>TRBV15|medium-sized|TRBJ1-5|.
TGTGCCACCAGCAGAGATCGTGGGAAGCCCCAGCATTTT
CATSRDRGKPQHF
>TRBV10-3|.|TRBJ1-2|.
TGTGCCATCAGTGAGTCGAAGCCGGGATCGGGCTATGGCTACACCTTC
CAISESKPGSGYGYTF
>TRBV5-1|once|TRBJ2-2|.
TGCGCCAGCAGCTTGACAGGAGACACCGGGGAGCTGTTTTTT
CASSLTGDTGELFF
>TRBV7-8|.|TRBJ2-2|.
TGTGCCAGCAGCTTCAGCGCAGGGCCCGGGGAGCTGTTTTTT
CASSFSAGPGELFF
>TRBV11-3|medium-sized|TRBJ1-1|TRBD1
TGTGCCAGCAGCTGGACAGGGACTCAAGCTGAAGCTTTCTTT
CASSWTGTQAEAFF
>TRBV27|.|TRBJ2-3|.
TGTGCCAGCAGGACATTTGGGGGGCTCACAGATACGCAGTATTTT
CASRTFGGLTDTQYF
>TRBV5-8|.|TRBJ2-5|TRBD1
TGTGCCAGCAGCTCCCGGGACAGCCTACAAGAGACCCAGTACTTC
CASSSRDSLQETQYF
>TRBV2|few|TRBJ1-2|.
TGTGCCAGCAGTGTACTAAAGGGTGACTATGGCTACACCTTC
CASSVLKGDYGYTF
>TRBV11-2|few|TRBJ1-5|.
TGTGCCAGCAGCTTATCGACAGTCAATCAGCCCCAGCATTTT
CASSLSTVNQPQHF
>TRBV7-9|.|TRBJ2-5|.
TGTGCCAGCAGCTTCTCGGTTAACCAAGAGACCCAGTACTTC
CASSFSVNQETQYF
>TRBV7-8|.|TRBJ2-7|TRBD1
TGTGCCAGCAGCCAGGGACAGTCGGTGGAGCAGTACTTC
CASSQGQSVEQYF
>TRBV5-4|.|TRBJ1-6|.
TGTGCCAGCAGCTTGGTTCCAGACTATAATTCACCCCTCCACTTT
CASSLVPDYNSPLHF
>TRBV6-1|few|TRBJ2-7|.
TGTGCCAGCACCGGCATCGGAGAGCAGTACTTC
CASTGIGEQYF
>TRBV20-1|.|TRBJ2-7|TRBD2
TGCAGTGCTAGTCGGCTAGCGGCCTACGAGCAGTACTTC
CSASRLAAYEQYF
>TRBV5-1|.|TRBJ2-3|.
TGCGCCAGCAGCTTGGAGGGGGATACGCAGTATTTT
CASSLEGDTQYF
>TRBV20-1|few|TRBJ1-6|.
TGCAGTGCTAGAGATCCAAACAGAGTCTATAATTCACCCCTCCACTTT
CSARDPNRVYNSPLHF
>TRBV6-8|few|TRBJ1-5|.
TGTGCCAGCAGTTACCCCCAGCCCCAGCATTTT
CASSYPQPQHF
>TRBV10-1|.|TRBJ1-1|.
TGCGCCAGCAGTGAGTCGTTAAGGAACACTGAAGCTTTCTTT
CASSESLRNTEAFF
>TRBV6-1|medium-sized|TRBJ1-1|TRBD1
TGTGCCAGCATTCCAGGGGGGCTCGGGAACACTGAAGCTTTCTTT
CASIPGGLGNTEAFF
>TRBV2|.|TRBJ1-5|.
TGTGCCAAAGGGACGGACAATCAGCCCCAGCATTTT
CAKGTDNQPQHF
>TRBV20-1|.|TRBJ2-5|.
TGCAGTGCTAGTCACGATCTGAGGGTAGGAGAGACCCAGTACTTC
CSASHDLRVGETQYF
>TRBV5-4|.|TRBJ1-1|.
TGTGCCAGCAGCTTGGGGGGACAGAACACTGAAGCTTTCTTT
CASSLGGQNTEAFF
>TRBV6-1|few|TRBJ1-2|.
TGTGCCAGCAGTCCGGGGACGCAAACTAACTATGGCTACACCTTC
CASSPGTQTNYGYTF
>TRBV6-2/TRBV6-3|few|TRBJ2-5|.
TGTGCCAGCACTAGCTCGGAGACCCAGTACTTC
CASTSSETQYF
>TRBV11-2|few|TRBJ1-1|.
TGTGCCAGCAGCTTAGATTCCTATTGGGGGGACACTGAAGCTTTCTTT
CASSLDSYWGDTEAFF
>TRBV11-3|few|TRBJ2-1|TRBD2
TGTGCCAGCAGCTCTAAGCGGGGGGGAAACAATGAGCAGTTCTTC
CASSSKRGGNNEQFF
>TRBV5-4|.|TRBJ2-5|.
TGTGCCAGCAGCTTTCGGACCGGGGAGACCCAGTACTTC
CASSFRTGETQYF
>TRBV7-9|.|TRBJ2-1|.
TGTGCCAGCAGCTTAGGCGGATCGTATGAGCAGTTCTTC
CASSLGGSYEQFF
>TRBV6-1|.|TRBJ1-6|.
TGTGCCAGCAGTATGAGACCGAATCCTAATTCACCCCTCCACTTT
CASSMRPNPNSPLHF
>TRBV2|few|TRBJ2-5|.
TGTGCCAGCAGTGAGGAGACCCAGTACTTC
CASSEETQYF
>TRBV20-1|.|TRBJ2-7|.
TGCAGTGCTAACCCGGGACAAGGGGGATCCTACGAGCAGTACTTC
CSANPGQGGSYEQYF
>TRBV11-3|.|TRBJ1-6|TRBD1
TGTGCCAGCAGCCAAGACAGGGGACCAAATTCACCCCTCCACTTT
CASSQDRGPNSPLHF
>TRBV7-8|.|TRBJ1-5|.
TGTGCCAGCAGCCCACGATCCGAACGGGGTGGCAATCAGCCCCAGCATTTT
CASSPRSERGGNQPQHF
>TRBV7-2|.|TRBJ1-2|TRBD1
TGTGCCAGCAGCCCACAGGGGCCTATTGCGGGCTACACCTTC
CASSPQGPIAGYTF
>TRBV23-1|few|TRBJ1-4|.
TGCGCCAGCAGTCAGGGGGAGAACAGGGCTGATGAAAAACTGTTTTTT
CASSQGENRADEKLFF
>TRBV6-2/TRBV6-3|.|TRBJ1-4|.
TGTGCCAGCAGTTACTTTCCGGGACCGCATGAAAAACTGTTTTTT
CASSYFPGPHEKLFF
>TRBV15|.|TRBJ1-1|.
TGTGCCACCAGCAGAGATATGGGGAAGTACACTGAAGCTTTCTTT
CATSRDMGKYTEAFF
>TRBV20-1|few|TRBJ1-1|.
TGCAGTGCTCCCCCCGAGGGGTTGGCTGAAGCTTTCTTT
CSAPPEGLAEAFF
>TRBV20-1|.|TRBJ1-3|TRBD1
TGCAGTGCTAAATACAGGGGATCGTCGTCTGGAAACACCATATATTTT
CSAKYRGSSSGNTIYF
>TRBV2|.|TRBJ1-5|.
TGTGCCGACGGGGGGCCCAATCAGCCCCAGCATTTT
CADGGPNQPQHF
>TRBV6-1|few|TRBJ1-1|TRBD1
TGTGCCAGCACCCTCCACCCCGTGACAGGGGGCATGAACACTGAAGCTTTCTTT
CASTLHPVTGGMNTEAFF
>TRBV5-1|.|TRBJ2-7|TRBD2
TGCGCCAGCAGCTTGGTCGGGGGGGCCTCCTACGAGCAGTACTTC
CASSLVGGASYEQYF
>TRBV11-1|.|TRBJ2-6|.
TGTGCCAGCAGCTTAGAGAGACGGTCCCTTTCCATTGGGGCCAACGTCCTGACTTTC
CASSLERRSLSIGANVLTF
>TRBV20-1|few|TRBJ2-4|TRBD1
TGCAGTGCTAGAGAAGAGCCAGGGGGCATAGCCAAAAACATTCAGTACTTC
CSAREEPGGIAKNIQYF
>TRBV5-1|.|TRBJ2-5|.
TGCGCCAGCAGTGAAGGGAAGGAGACCCAGTACTTC
CASSEGKETQYF
>TRBV12-3/TRBV12-4|.|TRBJ2-7|.
TGTGCCAGCAGTTGGGGACTGTACTCCTACGAGCAGTACTTC
CASSWGLYSYEQYF
>TRBV19|.|TRBJ2-3|.
TGTGCCAGTAGAGCGGACGGGGATACGCAGTATTTT
CASRADGDTQYF
>TRBV11-3|.|TRBJ2-2|TRBD1
TGTGCCAGCAGCTCCGGGACAGGGGGTTCCGGGGAGCTGTTTTTT
CASSSGTGGSGELFF
>TRBV6-4|few|TRBJ2-3|TRBD2
TGTGCCAGCAAATCAGCGGGGGATTCCCCAGATACGCAGTATTTT
CASKSAGDSPDTQYF
>TRBV6-1|few|TRBJ2-7|.
TGTGCCAGCAGAGACTGGGGAGGAGGCGAGCAGTACTTC
CASRDWGGGEQYF
>TRBV20-1|few|TRBJ2-7|TRBD1
TGCAGTGCTAGGTCCGGGACAGGAGACTACGAGCAGTACTTC
CSARSGTGDYEQYF